The rows below give T cell receptor beta chains drawn from one sample of a study of molecular identifiers for immune sequencing clone quantification. TCRdb reprocessed the PCR reads via MiXCR and lists one record per CDR3 protein. The sample yields about 640,000 distinct CDR3 sequences, less than 20% seen once. Sequencing was done on a sample of naive CD8+ T cells from blood, with Jurkat cell RNA spiked in. The receptor source for this set is a human donor in good health. Some libraries in this study had Jurkat cell RNA spiked in. Both conserved end residues are trimmed from each CDR3. Size is omitted from some rows. Given values are once, few, many or a class for expanded clones.

J: TRBJ2-7
V: TRBV7-3
size: few
CDR3: ASSPSPSGSYEQY

J: TRBJ1-6
V: TRBV6-5
size: few
CDR3: ASSYSMVPGTGNSPLH

J: TRBJ1-1
V: TRBV7-3
size: few
CDR3: ASSLTSTANTEAF

J: TRBJ2-3
V: TRBV6-2/TRBV6-3
size: many
CDR3: ASSPRGGGPDTQY

J: TRBJ2-1
V: TRBV5-1
size: many
CDR3: ASSLEAVAGVAVHEQF

J: TRBJ2-3
V: TRBV12-3/TRBV12-4
size: many
CDR3: ASSSWTSTDTQY

J: TRBJ2-2
V: TRBV5-4
size: -
CDR3: ASSLWTGGTGELF

J: TRBJ1-3
V: TRBV7-2
size: many
CDR3: ASSFRDDGNTIY

J: TRBJ2-1
V: TRBV7-9
size: -
CDR3: ASSTYWGANTYNEQF

J: TRBJ1-2
V: TRBV12-3/TRBV12-4
size: many
CDR3: ASSHRTLDYT

J: TRBJ2-5
V: TRBV6-5
size: many
CDR3: ASSPGTGFQETQY

J: TRBJ2-2
V: TRBV6-5
size: many
CDR3: ASSGQTGGAGSTGELF

J: TRBJ1-5
V: TRBV27
size: many
CDR3: ASSLFTGPWPQH

J: TRBJ2-7
V: TRBV25-1
size: many
CDR3: ASSVSSEQY

J: TRBJ2-2
V: TRBV6-6
size: many
CDR3: ASSYNPQLATNTGELF

J: TRBJ2-5
V: TRBV9
size: -
CDR3: ASSVAGGEAPQY

J: TRBJ2-3
V: TRBV27
size: many
CDR3: ASATGTSVASDTQY

J: TRBJ1-2
V: TRBV6-2/TRBV6-3
size: many
CDR3: ASSPPGVSGYT

J: TRBJ1-2
V: TRBV4-3
size: -
CDR3: ASSQEGRGEGYT

J: TRBJ2-2
V: TRBV4-3
size: -
CDR3: ASSQDSGLADTNFNTGELF

J: TRBJ1-5
V: TRBV29-1
size: many
CDR3: SSWDGNSNQPQH

J: TRBJ1-1
V: TRBV4-1
size: many
CDR3: ASSQDLLPATEAF

J: TRBJ1-5
V: TRBV7-9
size: many
CDR3: ASSLVTGGDNQPQH

J: TRBJ2-7
V: TRBV4-1
size: many
CDR3: ASSRTTAGGYEQY

J: TRBJ2-1
V: TRBV4-1
size: few
CDR3: ASSEAWSYNEQF

J: TRBJ2-1
V: TRBV5-1
size: -
CDR3: ASSPPPGSGGGDEQF

J: TRBJ2-5
V: TRBV6-2/TRBV6-3
size: few
CDR3: ASTDLPWMEETQY

J: TRBJ1-4
V: TRBV18
size: -
CDR3: ASSPEDYVDEKLF

J: TRBJ2-3
V: TRBV7-9
size: -
CDR3: ASSEPDPVPTDTQY

J: TRBJ1-3
V: TRBV11-3
size: -
CDR3: ASSGNLENTIY

J: TRBJ1-5
V: TRBV27
size: many
CDR3: ASSPLSNQPQH

J: TRBJ2-2
V: TRBV5-5
size: few
CDR3: ASSLRQGPTGELF

J: TRBJ1-4
V: TRBV21-1
size: many
CDR3: AILIIRGEKLF

J: TRBJ2-7
V: TRBV12-3/TRBV12-4
size: -
CDR3: ASSPQIGTAHYEQY

J: TRBJ2-2
V: TRBV7-9
size: many
CDR3: ASSLAGDTGELF

J: TRBJ2-5
V: TRBV7-9
size: many
CDR3: ASSTLTTDGFQY

J: TRBJ2-2
V: TRBV28
size: few
CDR3: ASSLRAGTFRTGELF

J: TRBJ1-2
V: TRBV7-2
size: many
CDR3: ASSSGTVFGYT

J: TRBJ2-7
V: TRBV6-5
size: -
CDR3: ASSSGPISEQY

J: TRBJ1-1
V: TRBV10-3
size: many
CDR3: AISEGQSNTEAF

J: TRBJ2-3
V: TRBV12-3/TRBV12-4
size: -
CDR3: VTGADTQY

J: TRBJ2-1
V: TRBV6-2/TRBV6-3
size: many
CDR3: ASSYSTSGGTEQF